Below are 21 T cell receptor beta chains sequenced from a single sample in a study of blood T cell repertoires in COVID-19. Assay used: immunoSEQ multiplex PCR; TCRdb lists only in-frame clones, some missing. The repertoire holds approximately 280,000 clones, with 65% to 90% as singletons. Sequencing was performed on peripheral blood. The receptors derive from a man in his forties or fifties with active or convalescent COVID-19.

The chain uses TRBV5-4 and TRBJ1-1, with TRBD1 as a possible D gene (6 bases). The germline V and J ends were trimmed by 1 base and 4 bases, with 17 bases remaining between them. The CDR3 covers 16 residues. The germline gives CDR1 SGHNT, CDR2 YYREEE (reference sequence). CDR3 bases: TGTGCCAGCAGCTTGCCGACTGCGGGGGGCGGCACTGAAGCTTTCTTT. Protein sequence: CASSLPTAGGGTEAFF.

The genes are TRBV12-5 and TRBJ2-1, with TRBD2 matching 8 bases. The CDR3 spans 18 residues. The ends lost 3 bases at V and 5 bases at J; junction bases unmatched: 15. Germline V lookup: CDR1 LGHNT, CDR2 FRNRAP. CDR3 region: CASGLSGVSGSIHNEQFF. The CDR3 coding sequence is TGTGCTAGTGGTTTAAGTGGAGTAAGCGGGAGTATCCACAATGAGCAGTTCTTC.

The chain links TRBV27 to TRBJ2-7; possible D gene TRBD2, 6 bases. V shed 6 bases and J shed 6 bases, with 21 bases lying between them. The CDR3 spans 15 residues. Per germline, CDR1 MNHEY and CDR2 SMNVEV (reference sequence). The DNA of the CDR3 is TGTGCCAGCAGCCGAGAGCCCGGTCTGCGGGGCGAGCAGTACTTC. Its translation is CASSREPGLRGEQYF.

The CDR3 coding sequence is TGTGCCAGTAGTCCAGGGACTTCGCAAGGTATCCGAAACACCATATATTTT. This gives the protein CASSPGTSQGIRNTIYF. V is TRBV19 and J is TRBJ1-3, with D tentatively TRBD1 (5 bases). Germline-derived CDR1 and CDR2 are LNHDA and SQIVND (reference sequence). V lost 5 bases and J lost 5, with 22 bases in between. The CDR3 runs 17 residues.

The chain is built from TRBV5-1 and TRBJ2-1; D is unresolved. Germline V lookup: CDR1 SGHRS, CDR2 YFSETQ. This CDR3 has 15 residues. V shed 2 bases and J shed 0 bases, with 9 bases lying between them. The CDR3 spells CASSFDTTSYNEQFF. CDR3 nucleotides: TGCGCCAGCAGCTTTGACACCACCTCCTACAATGAGCAGTTCTTC.

The CDR3 coding sequence is TGTGCCAGCAGCCCCCGTAGCGGATTGAGCTCCTACAATGAGCAGTTCTTC. It yields the protein CASSPRSGLSSYNEQFF. The chain joins TRBV7-3 to TRBJ2-1, with D tentatively TRBD2 (6 bases). This CDR3 is 17 amino acids long. Germline V lookup: CDR1 SGHTA, CDR2 FQGTGA. Trimming removed 5 bases from V and 0 bases from J, with 17 bases in between.

This chain joins TRBV7-8 and TRBJ2-7; D gene uncertain. Per germline, CDR1 SGHVS and CDR2 FQNEAQ. This CDR3 is 11 amino acids long. V lost 4 bases, J lost 6 bases, and 7 bases lay in between. The CDR3 bases are TGTGCCAGCAGCTCATACTTCGAGCAGTACTTC. It codes for CASSSYFEQYF.

The chain links TRBV11-2 to TRBJ2-1; D might be TRBD2 (6 bases). Trimming removed 7 bases at V and 5 bases at J, with 21 bases between. Germline V lookup: CDR1 SGHAT, CDR2 FQNNGV. The CDR3 sequence is 16 residues long. The DNA of the CDR3 is TGTGCCAGCACTCGGAGGGAGGTAATGGGAAACAATGAGCAGTTCTTC. Amino acids: CASTRREVMGNNEQFF. Full variable domain (outside the CDR3, taken from reference TRBV11-2 and TRBJ2-1): EAGVAQSPRYKIIEKRQSVAFWCNPISGHATLYWYQQILGQGPKLLIQFQNNGVVDDSQLPKDRFSAERLKGVDSTLKIQPAKLEDSAVYLCASTRREVMGNNEQFFGPGTRLTVL.

The V gene is TRBV7-2, the J gene TRBJ2-5; D not resolved. Germline CDR1 SGHTA, CDR2 FQGNSA. Trimming pared 6 bases from V and 14 bases from J, leaving 19 bases between. The CDR3 is 12 residues long. CDR3 region: CASSPRRSAYYF. The DNA for the CDR3 is TGTGCCAGCAGTCCACGGCGGAGTGCCTATTACTTC.

This rearrangement joins TRBV7-2 to TRBJ2-7; 8 bases match TRBD2. The germline CDR1 and CDR2 sequences are SGHTA and FQGNSA. Losses at the gene ends were 5 bases for V and 2 bases for J; bases not matched to a gene: 8. This CDR3 is 15 amino acids long. In nucleotides, the CDR3 is TGTGCCAGCAGCCCCGGACTAGCCCAAACCTACGAGCAGTACTTC. Translating it yields CASSPGLAQTYEQYF.

CDR3 nucleotides: TGTGCCAGCACCCCTCAGGGAAGGGGCAATCAGCCCCAGCATTTT. It specifies CASTPQGRGNQPQHF. V gene TRBV27 combines with J gene TRBJ1-5, with D tentatively TRBD1 (5 bases). V was clipped by 7 bases and J by 2 bases, with 15 bases between them. Germline lookup yields CDR1 MNHEY and CDR2 SMNVEV (reference sequence). The CDR3 is 15 amino acids.

The chain couples TRBV19 to TRBJ2-7, with TRBD2 matching over 9 bases. V dropped 6 bases and J dropped 2; count of bases not matched to a gene: 8. Per germline, CDR1 LNHDA and CDR2 SQIVND (reference sequence). CDR3 length: 15 residues. CDR3 sequence reads: CASSPRAGGPYEQYF. Written as DNA, the CDR3 is TGTGCCAGTAGCCCCAGGGCGGGAGGGCCCTACGAGCAGTACTTC.

This chain connects TRBV7-9 to TRBJ2-5, with 10 bases fitting TRBD2. The CDR3 contains 15 residues. Germline trimming cut 5 bases from V and 0 bases from J; bases unmatched to any gene: 3. The germline gives CDR1 SEHNR, CDR2 FQNEAQ (reference sequence). CDR3 residues: CASSPGLAHQETQYF. CDR3 bases: TGTGCCAGCAGCCCGGGACTAGCGCACCAAGAGACCCAGTACTTC.

The count of this clone is one. The chain links TRBV3-1 (or the pseudogene TRBV3-2) to TRBJ2-1; the match to TRBD2 covers 7 bases. Losses at the gene ends were 0 bases for V and 2 bases for J; bases not matched to a gene: 7. This CDR3 is built from 17 residues. Germline CDR1 and CDR2: LGHDT and YNNKEL (reference sequence). CDR3 amino acids: CASSQDRRLAAYNEQFF. The CDR3 DNA follows: TGTGCCAGCAGCCAAGATAGGCGGCTAGCGGCCTACAATGAGCAGTTCTTC.

The chain links TRBV28 to TRBJ2-3; 11 nucleotides agree with TRBD2. The germline V gene has CDR1 MDHEN and CDR2 SYDVKM. The ends lost 2 bases at V and 4 bases at J; junction bases unmatched: 8. The CDR3 totals 17 residues. The CDR3: CASSLALLAGVSDTQYF. In DNA form, the CDR3 reads TGTGCCAGCAGTTTAGCCCTACTAGCGGGAGTTTCAGATACGCAGTATTTT.

V and J are TRBV7-2 and TRBJ2-1; the D gene is possibly TRBD2 (6 bases). This CDR3 spans 16 amino acids. The V gene's germline CDR1 is SGHTA and CDR2 FQGNSA. The V end lost 2 bases, the J end lost 0 bases, and 11 bases lay between the germline ends. In nucleotides, the CDR3 is TGTGCCAGCAGCTTAACCGGGAGCCTCTCCTACAATGAGCAGTTCTTC. Encoded protein: CASSLTGSLSYNEQFF. The full variable domain, rest sourced from reference TRBV7-2 and TRBJ2-1, is GAGVSQSPSNKVTEKGKDVELRCDPISGHTALYWYRQSLGQGLEFLIYFQGNSAPDKSGLPSDRFSAERTGGSVSTLTIQRTQQEDSAVYLCASSLTGSLSYNEQFFGPGTRLTVL.

V usage is TRBV19 and J usage is TRBJ2-1; tentative D call: TRBD2 (5 bases). Per the germline V gene, CDR1 is LNHDA and CDR2 is SQIVND (reference sequence). The CDR3 runs to 13 residues. Trimming cost V 4 bases and J 8 bases, with 12 bases left between them. The CDR3 protein is CASSNWAGHEQFF. For the CDR3, the DNA is TGTGCCAGTAGTAATTGGGCGGGTCATGAGCAGTTCTTC.

This rearrangement joins TRBV5-6 to TRBJ2-7, with 7 positions matching TRBD1. V lost 4 bases to trimming and J lost 2 bases; unmatched junction nucleotides: 18. This CDR3 is built from 18 residues. Germline CDR1 reads SGHDT; CDR2 reads YYEEEE. In nucleotides, the CDR3 is TGTGCCAGCAGCACACGGCTTTTTCGGACAGGCACCCCCTACGAGCAGTACTTC. Amino acid sequence: CASSTRLFRTGTPYEQYF.

The CDR3, as DNA: TGCGCCAGCAGCCTAATAGGGACTAGCGGGAGGGGAGTCACAGATACGCAGTATTTT. Translated: CASSLIGTSGRGVTDTQYF. This rearrangement joins TRBV5-1 to TRBJ2-3; 16 nucleotides match TRBD2. CDR1 and CDR2 (germline): SGHRS, YFSETQ. This CDR3 comprises 19 residues. V gave up 4 bases and J gave up 2 bases; unmatched junction bases: 10.

The V call is TRBV9, the J call TRBJ2-2, with 12 bases that match TRBD2. Losses at the gene ends were 0 bases for V and 3 bases for J; bases not matched to a gene: 3. Per germline, CDR1 SGDLS and CDR2 YYNGEE. This CDR3 has 17 amino acids. The CDR3 bases are TGTGCCAGCAGCGTAGCTAGCGGGAGGGCCTACACCGGGGAGCTGTTTTTT. It translates to CASSVASGRAYTGELFF. The full variable domain, in which reference TRBV9 and TRBJ2-2 provide the parts outside the CDR3, is DSGVTQTPKHLITATGQRVTLRCSPRSGDLSVYWYQQSLDQGLQFLIQYYNGEERAKGNILERFSAQQFPDLHSELNLSSLELGDSALYFCASSVASGRAYTGELFFGEGSRLTVL.

The genes are TRBV9 and TRBJ2-7; tentatively, D is TRBD1 (6 bases). The CDR3 consists of 14 residues. The germline V gene has CDR1 SGDLS and CDR2 YYNGEE. Trimming shortened V by 2 bases and J by 1 base, and 10 bases separated the two germline ends. The CDR3 spells CASSVQGGSYEQYF. DNA for the CDR3: TGTGCCAGCAGCGTCCAAGGGGGTTCCTACGAGCAGTACTTC.